This TCR beta chain is from a study of CD8 T cells in ankylosing spondylitis. Findings and limits, study-wide: Disease-linked clones proved CD8+ and comparatively uncommon in peripheral blood. As reported, disease-linked clones showed significant enrichment in matched ankylosing spondylitis synovial fluid.

Germline V gives CDR1 SEHNR, CDR2 FQNEAQ (reference sequence). V dropped 4 bases and J dropped 4 bases, with 10 bases sitting between them. This CDR3 spans 13 amino acids. TCRdb ran MiXCR on the 5' RACE reads and lists one entry per CDR3 protein. The table has under 150,000 distinct CDR3 sequences, roughly an eighth seen once. This clonotype was counted ten times or more. Its antigen remains unidentified. The sequenced sample consisted of blood, either unsorted or a sorted T cell fraction (not recorded which). The V and J genes are TRBV7-9 and TRBJ1-1; D unclear. This clonotype was obtained from a female donor with ankylosing spondylitis or in good health (not recorded which). The DNA of the CDR3 is TGTGCCAGCAGCTACATTGGGCGCACTGAAGCTTTCTTT. Protein product: CASSYIGRTEAFF.